What follows are 16 T cell receptor beta chains derived from one specimen sequenced in a study of control samples from healthy donors and cancer patients. Here immunoSEQ multiplex PCR was the method, and the copy in TCRdb shows in-frame clones only, minus some. This table has about 71,000 clones, roughly 89% appearing once. Sequencing was performed on PBMCs. Every receptor here comes from a man aged 55-75 years with lung cancer.

V and J are TRBV19 and TRBJ2-2; 7 bases line up with TRBD2. Per germline, CDR1 LNHDA and CDR2 SQIVND (reference sequence). The V segment lost 4 bases and the J segment 4 bases; nucleotides outside the gene matches: 3. The CDR3 totals 14 residues. Here the CDR3 reads CASSKGGPTGELFF. The CDR3 nucleotides read TGTGCCAGTAGTAAGGGAGGGCCCACCGGGGAGCTGTTTTTT.

This sequence joins TRBV30 and TRBJ2-7; either TRBD1 or TRBD2 may fit D (5 bases each). The CDR3 is 14 amino acids. Germline assignment: CDR1 GTSNPN and CDR2 SVGIG (reference sequence). The V gene lost 1 base and the J gene lost 0 bases, with 10 bases spanning the gap. The CDR3 sequence is CAWSAWGISYEQYV. The CDR3 DNA is TGTGCCTGGAGTGCGTGGGGGATCTCCTACGAGCAGTACGTC.

The J gene is TRBJ2-3, the V gene TRBV30; D is unresolved. This CDR3 is 15 amino acids long. In germline, CDR1 is GTSNPN, CDR2 SVGIG (reference sequence). V gave up 0 bases and J gave up 6 bases, with 16 bases separating them. The CDR3 sequence is CAWSVKGMDADTQYF. CDR3 nucleotides: TGTGCCTGGAGTGTTAAGGGTATGGATGCGGATACGCAGTATTTT.

The chain carries TRBV6-5 and TRBJ1-5; 7 nucleotides match TRBD1. The germline CDR1 and CDR2 sequences are MNHEY and SVGAGI. V lost 6 bases, J lost 6 bases, and 5 bases stayed unmatched. CDR3 length: 13 residues. CDR3 DNA sequence: TGTGCCAGCAGGGACCACAGGGGTCAGCCCCAGCATTTT. Translating gives CASRDHRGQPQHF.

The gene calls are TRBV7-8 and TRBJ2-2; no clear D. Germline V gene data show CDR1 as SGHVS and CDR2 as FQNEAQ. This CDR3 has 16 residues. Trimming left V 1 base short and J 0 bases short, with 9 bases between. The CDR3 loop is CASSLEQPANTGELFF. The CDR3 nucleotides are TGTGCCAGCAGCTTAGAACAGCCCGCGAACACCGGGGAGCTGTTTTTT.

This chain uses TRBV9 with TRBJ1-6; no clear D. Trimming stripped 4 bases from V and 7 bases from J, with 15 bases between. Germline loops: CDR1 SGDLS, CDR2 YYNGEE. CDR3 length equals 15 residues. This CDR3 is CASSNRAIGNSPLHF. The CDR3 bases are TGTGCCAGCAGCAACCGGGCCATAGGGAATTCACCCCTCCACTTT.

The chain joins TRBV14 to TRBJ2-2, with D maybe TRBD2 (6 bases). V lost 1 base to trimming and J lost 5 bases, with 17 bases between them. Germline values: CDR1 SGHDN, CDR2 FVKESK. There are 17 residues in the CDR3. CDR3 loop: CASSQAWGAGGTGELFF. The CDR3 bases are TGTGCCAGCAGCCAAGCATGGGGCGCCGGGGGAACCGGGGAGCTGTTTTTT.

V gene TRBV6-5 combines with J gene TRBJ1-1; D perhaps matches TRBD1 (5 bases). The V and J ends lost 6 bases and 2 bases respectively, with 13 bases between them. This CDR3 comprises 14 residues. Per germline, CDR1 MNHEY and CDR2 SVGAGI. CDR3 amino acids: CASRRGVGNTEAFF. The CDR3 bases are TGTGCCAGCAGGAGGGGTGTAGGAAACACTGAAGCTTTCTTT.

The chain uses TRBV27 and TRBJ2-7; D gene ambiguous. V was pared by 7 bases and J by 4 bases, with 20 bases between. CDR1 is MNHEY and CDR2 is SMNVEV in the germline V gene (reference sequence). The CDR3 is 15 residues long. The CDR3 sequence: CASIPGPTKQYEQYF. As DNA, the CDR3 is TGTGCCAGCATACCCGGTCCTACTAAACAATACGAGCAGTACTTC.

In DNA form, the CDR3 reads TGTGCCAGCAGCTTCCCCGGACAGCAAGAGACCCAGTACTTC. It specifies CASSFPGQQETQYF. This chain uses TRBV7-9 with TRBJ2-5, with D possibly being TRBD1 (6 bases). With 3 bases removed from V and 2 bases from J, the gap between germline ends came to 10 bases. Germline V gene sequence: CDR1 SEHNR, CDR2 FQNEAQ (reference sequence). The CDR3 totals 14 residues.

The V and J genes are TRBV11-3 and TRBJ1-2; tentative D call: TRBD1 (5 bases). The CDR3 totals 14 residues. Germline CDR1 is SGHNT and CDR2 is YENEEA. Trimming pared 1 base from V and 7 bases from J, leaving 13 bases between. The CDR3 loop reads CASSLGQGTRGYTF. Here the CDR3 DNA reads TGTGCCAGCAGCTTAGGGCAGGGCACTCGTGGCTACACCTTC.

The chain carries TRBV2 and TRBJ1-4; D is uncertain. Per germline, CDR1 SNHLY and CDR2 FYNNEI. The CDR3 is 14 residues long. The V end lost 10 bases, the J end lost 3 bases, and 15 bases lay between the germline ends. Here the CDR3 DNA reads TGTGCCATTCCCTCATCTGAAGCTAATGAAAAACTGTTTTTT. It translates to CAIPSSEANEKLFF.

V and J are TRBV2 and TRBJ1-6; the D gene is possibly TRBD1 (5 bases). The germline V gene has CDR1 SNHLY and CDR2 FYNNEI. The CDR3 covers 16 residues. The V and J ends lost 6 bases and 5 bases respectively, with 17 bases between them. This CDR3 is CASSREGLGNNSPLHF. In DNA form, the CDR3 reads TGTGCCAGCAGCCGGGAGGGGTTGGGGAATAATTCACCCCTCCACTTT.

The V and J genes are TRBV6-6 and TRBJ1-4; D not resolved. The CDR3 runs to 15 residues. Per germline, CDR1 MNHNY and CDR2 SVGAGI (reference sequence). V lost 2 bases and J lost 1, with 8 bases in between. CDR3 nucleotides: TGTGCCAGCAGTTACAACAGACGAACTAATGAAAAACTGTTTTTT. Protein sequence: CASSYNRRTNEKLFF.

The rearrangement uses TRBV7-2 and TRBJ2-7, with D uncertain. The CDR3 spans 15 residues. Trimming shortened V by 4 bases and J by 2 bases, and 15 bases separated the two germline ends. From germline, CDR1 is SGHTA and CDR2 FQGNSA. The CDR3 DNA reads TGTGCCAGCAGCTCCACCGAAAATACCGCCTACGAGCAGTACTTC. It specifies CASSSTENTAYEQYF.

V is TRBV30 and J is TRBJ1-6, with D possibly TRBD1 on 6 matching bases. This CDR3 is built from 17 residues. Trimming removed 0 bases at V and 1 base at J, with 13 bases between. Per germline, CDR1 GTSNPN and CDR2 SVGIG (reference sequence). In DNA form, the CDR3 reads TGTGCCTGGAGTGTCTCGGGAGGGGGATCCTATAATTCACCCCTCCACTTT. Encoded protein: CAWSVSGGGSYNSPLHF.